This passage covers 10 T cell receptor beta chains from one sample sequenced in a study of T cells in Graves' hyperthyroidism and ophthalmopathy. RNA transcripts gave rise to amplified TCR beta CDR3 regions. When the TCR CDR3 underwent first-round RT-PCR, the HTBI primer set was used. TCRdb processed the multiplex PCR reads anew with MiXCR; each CDR3 protein has one entry. The table lists around 760,000 distinct CDR3 sequences, roughly a third of them singletons. Sequencing was done on a sample of blood. These receptors were collected from a woman aged 40 to 50 with Graves' hyperthyroidism.

This clonotype occurred a few times. This chain joins TRBV7-2 and TRBJ2-6, with 9 nucleotides matching TRBD1. Trimming took 5 bases from V and 0 from J; bases not matched to a gene: 8. The CDR3 totals 18 residues. The germline gives CDR1 SGHTA, CDR2 FQGNSA. Here the CDR3 reads CASSAGTGYYSGANVLTF. As DNA, the CDR3 is TGTGCCAGCAGCGCCGGGACAGGGTACTACTCTGGGGCCAACGTCCTGACTTTC.

V usage is TRBV7-2 and J usage is TRBJ2-5; D gene uncertain. The CDR3 extends over 13 amino acids. Germline CDR1 reads SGHTA; CDR2 reads FQGNSA. Trimming cost V 8 bases and J 4 bases, with 14 bases left between them. The CDR3 spells CASQDRLGETQYF. The CDR3 DNA reads as TGTGCCAGCCAGGACCGGCTGGGAGAGACCCAGTACTTC.

In this sample, this clonotype turned up a few times. The V gene is TRBV19, the J gene TRBJ1-2; possibly TRBD1 for D (6 bases). This CDR3 has 13 amino acids. CDR1 LNHDA and CDR2 SQIVND come from the germline V gene (reference sequence). Trimming cost V 5 bases and J 6 bases, with 13 bases left between them. The chain's CDR3 is CASSPTGRNGYTF. In DNA, the CDR3 is TGTGCCAGTAGTCCAACAGGGCGTAATGGCTACACCTTC.

J is TRBJ2-3 and V is TRBV6-6; no clear D. The CDR3 has 17 amino acids. Germline assignment: CDR1 MNHNY and CDR2 SVGAGI (reference sequence). V lost 0 bases and J lost 2, with 15 bases in between. CDR3 nucleotides: TGTGCCAGCAGTTACTCGTTTCTCCCAACCCTCACAGATACGCAGTATTTT. Protein: CASSYSFLPTLTDTQYF.

V usage is TRBV7-9 and J usage is TRBJ1-2; TRBD1 aligns across 7 bases. There are 14 residues in the CDR3. After removal of 6 bases from V and 5 bases from J, the junction contained 9 bases not matched to a gene. Germline values: CDR1 SEHNR, CDR2 FQNEAQ (reference sequence). The DNA of the CDR3 is TGTGCCAGCAGGCCCGGACAGGAGATATATGGCTACACCTTC. This codes for CASRPGQEIYGYTF.

The CDR3, as DNA: TGTGCCAGCTCACCAGGGCAGAACTTATATAATTCACCCCTCCACTTT. Protein: CASSPGQNLYNSPLHF. The rearrangement joins TRBV12-3 or TRBV12-4 to TRBJ1-6; TRBD1 might be the D (5 bases). V lost 8 bases and J 4 bases, leaving 18 bases between the germline ends. The length of the CDR3 is 16 residues.

With respect to this clonotype: One end of the junction fails to match germline, which may point to a read error. This chain uses TRBV10-3 with TRBJ2-7, with 8 bases identical to TRBD1. Per germline, CDR1 ENHRY and CDR2 SYGVKD. The CDR3 sequence is 13 residues long. The CDR3 nucleotides are TGTGCCAGCAGTTACCAGGGGGCTAGCGAGCAGTACTTC. Translation: CASSYQGASEQYF.

This clonotype turned up a few times. The chain carries TRBV14 and TRBJ1-2, with TRBD1 identical over 11 bases. Trimming removed 4 bases from V and 8 bases from J; junction bases left unmatched: 6. Germline values: CDR1 SGHDN, CDR2 FVKESK. This CDR3 contains 14 residues. Written as DNA, the CDR3 is TGTGCCAGCAGCCTCGGACAGGGGGCGGAGGGCTACACCTTC. Amino acid sequence: CASSLGQGAEGYTF. Together with reference TRBV14 and TRBJ1-2, the CDR3 gives the full variable domain: EAGVTQFPSHSVIEKGQTVTLRCDPISGHDNLYWYRRVMGKEIKFLLHFVKESKQDESGMPNNRFLAERTGGTYSTLKVQPAELEDSGVYFCASSLGQGAEGYTFGSGTRLTVV.

In regard to this clonotype: A much larger clonotype is one base distant, so this may be a read error. No conserved phenylalanine or tryptophan is present at the end of the CDR3, so a read error is the likely explanation. The CDR3 DNA is TGTGCCAGCAGCCCCCGACCGGGCCAGAACACTGAAGCTTTCCTT. It codes for CASSPRPGQNTEAFL. The chain links TRBV7-9 to TRBJ1-1; no definite D call. The V gene's germline CDR1 is SEHNR and CDR2 FQNEAQ (reference sequence). Trimming cost V 5 bases and J 1 base, with 14 bases left between them. CDR3 length: 15 amino acids.

A note on this clonotype: The junction departs from the called germline gene at one end, perhaps through a read error. The chain uses TRBV2 and TRBJ2-5; D may match TRBD1 or TRBD2 (6 bases each). The CDR3 is made up of 18 amino acids. CDR1 SNHLY and CDR2 FYNNEI come from the germline V gene. CDR3 coding DNA: TGCGCCAGCAGTCGCCAGGGTTCCACCGGGGGCGACCAAGAGACCCAGTACTTC. Residues: CASSRQGSTGGDQETQYF.